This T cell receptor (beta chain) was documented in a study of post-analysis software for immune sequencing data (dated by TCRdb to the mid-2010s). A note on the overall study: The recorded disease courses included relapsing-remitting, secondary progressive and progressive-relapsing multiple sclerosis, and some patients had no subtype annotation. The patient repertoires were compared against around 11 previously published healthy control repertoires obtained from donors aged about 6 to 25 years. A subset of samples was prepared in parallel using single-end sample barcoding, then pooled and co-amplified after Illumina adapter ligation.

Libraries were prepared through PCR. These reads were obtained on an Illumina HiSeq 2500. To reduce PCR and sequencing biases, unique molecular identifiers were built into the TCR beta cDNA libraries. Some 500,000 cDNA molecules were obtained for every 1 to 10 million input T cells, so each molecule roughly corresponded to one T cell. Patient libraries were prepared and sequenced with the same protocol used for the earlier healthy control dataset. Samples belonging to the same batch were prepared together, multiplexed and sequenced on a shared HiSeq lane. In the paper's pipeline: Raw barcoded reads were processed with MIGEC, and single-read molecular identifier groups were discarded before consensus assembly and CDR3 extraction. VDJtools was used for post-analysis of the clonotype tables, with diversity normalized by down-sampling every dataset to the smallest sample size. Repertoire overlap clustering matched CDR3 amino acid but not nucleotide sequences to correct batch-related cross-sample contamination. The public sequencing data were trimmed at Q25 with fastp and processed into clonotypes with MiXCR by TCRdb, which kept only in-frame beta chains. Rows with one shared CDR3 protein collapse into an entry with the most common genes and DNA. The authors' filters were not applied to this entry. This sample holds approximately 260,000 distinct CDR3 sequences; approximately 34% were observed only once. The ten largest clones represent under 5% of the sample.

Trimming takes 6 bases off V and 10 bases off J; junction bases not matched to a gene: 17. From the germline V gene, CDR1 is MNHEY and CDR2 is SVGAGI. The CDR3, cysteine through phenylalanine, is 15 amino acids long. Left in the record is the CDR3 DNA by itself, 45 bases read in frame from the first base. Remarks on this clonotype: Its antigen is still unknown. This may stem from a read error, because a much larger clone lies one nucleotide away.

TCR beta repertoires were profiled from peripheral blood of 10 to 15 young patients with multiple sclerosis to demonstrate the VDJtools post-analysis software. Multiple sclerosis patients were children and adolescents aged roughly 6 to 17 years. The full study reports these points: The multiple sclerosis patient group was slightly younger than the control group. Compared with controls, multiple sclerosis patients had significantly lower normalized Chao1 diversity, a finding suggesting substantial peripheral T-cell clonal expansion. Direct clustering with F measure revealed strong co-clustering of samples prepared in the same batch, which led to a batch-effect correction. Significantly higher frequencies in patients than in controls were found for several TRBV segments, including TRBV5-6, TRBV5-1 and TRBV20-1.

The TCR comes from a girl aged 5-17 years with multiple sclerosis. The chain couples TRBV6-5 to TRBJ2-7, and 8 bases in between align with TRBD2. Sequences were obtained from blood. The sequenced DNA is TGTGCCAGCAGCCTCTTACTAGCGGCCCAAGAGGCCCAGTACTTC. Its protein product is CASSLLLAAQEAQYF.